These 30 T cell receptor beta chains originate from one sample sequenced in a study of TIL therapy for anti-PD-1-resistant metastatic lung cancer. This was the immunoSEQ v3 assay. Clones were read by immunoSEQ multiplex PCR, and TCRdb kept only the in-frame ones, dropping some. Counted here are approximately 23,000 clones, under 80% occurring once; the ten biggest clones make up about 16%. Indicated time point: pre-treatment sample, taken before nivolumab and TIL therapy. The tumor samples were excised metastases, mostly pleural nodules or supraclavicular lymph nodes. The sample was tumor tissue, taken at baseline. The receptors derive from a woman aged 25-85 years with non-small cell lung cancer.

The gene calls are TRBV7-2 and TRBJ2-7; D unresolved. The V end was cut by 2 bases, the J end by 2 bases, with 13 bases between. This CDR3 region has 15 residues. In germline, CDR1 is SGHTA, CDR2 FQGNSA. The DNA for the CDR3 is TGTGCCAGCAGCTTAACACAGACTCCCCCCTACGAGCAGTACTTC. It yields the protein CASSLTQTPPYEQYF.

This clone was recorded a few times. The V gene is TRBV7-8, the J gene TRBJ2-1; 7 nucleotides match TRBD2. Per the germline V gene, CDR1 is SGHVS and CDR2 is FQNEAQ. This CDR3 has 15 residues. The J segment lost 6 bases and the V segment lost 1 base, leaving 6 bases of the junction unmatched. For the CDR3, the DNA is TGTGCCAGCAGCTTAGATCGGGGGGAAAGCAATGAGCAGTTCTTC. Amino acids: CASSLDRGESNEQFF.

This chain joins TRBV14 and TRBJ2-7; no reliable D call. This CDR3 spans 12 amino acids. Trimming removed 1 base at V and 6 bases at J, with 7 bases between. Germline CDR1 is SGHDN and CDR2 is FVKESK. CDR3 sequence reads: CASSQVGFEQYF. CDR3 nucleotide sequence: TGTGCCAGCAGCCAAGTGGGGTTCGAGCAGTACTTC.

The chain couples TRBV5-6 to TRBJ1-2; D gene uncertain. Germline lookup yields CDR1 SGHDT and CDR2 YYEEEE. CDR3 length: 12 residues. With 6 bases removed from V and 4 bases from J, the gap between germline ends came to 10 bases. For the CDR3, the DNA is TGTGCCAGCATTAAGGCTGGCTATGGCTACACCTTC. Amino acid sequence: CASIKAGYGYTF.

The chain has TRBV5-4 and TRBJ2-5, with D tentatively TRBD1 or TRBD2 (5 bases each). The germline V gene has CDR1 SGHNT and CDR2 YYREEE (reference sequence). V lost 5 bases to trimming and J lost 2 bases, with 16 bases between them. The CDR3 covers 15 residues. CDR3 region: CASRRGLGGQETQYF. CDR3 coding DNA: TGTGCCAGCAGGAGGGGTCTTGGTGGACAAGAGACCCAGTACTTC. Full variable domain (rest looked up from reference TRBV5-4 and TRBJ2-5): ETGVTQSPTHLIKTRGQQVTLRCSSQSGHNTVSWYQQALGQGPQFIFQYYREEENGRGNFPPRFSGLQFPNYSSELNVNALELDDSALYLCASRRGLGGQETQYFGPGTRLLVL.

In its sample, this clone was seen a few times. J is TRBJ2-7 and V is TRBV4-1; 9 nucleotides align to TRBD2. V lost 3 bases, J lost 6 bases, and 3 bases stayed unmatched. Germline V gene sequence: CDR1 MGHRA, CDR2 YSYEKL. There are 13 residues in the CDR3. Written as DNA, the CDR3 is TGCGCCAGCAGCCAGGGACTAGCTCGCGAGCAGTACTTC. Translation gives CASSQGLAREQYF.

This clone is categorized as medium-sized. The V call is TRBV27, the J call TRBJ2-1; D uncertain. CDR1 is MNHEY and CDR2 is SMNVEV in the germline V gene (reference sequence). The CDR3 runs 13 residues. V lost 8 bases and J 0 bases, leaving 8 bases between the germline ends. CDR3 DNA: TGTGCCAGCTCTCTGAGCTCCTACAATGAGCAGTTCTTC. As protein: CASSLSSYNEQFF.

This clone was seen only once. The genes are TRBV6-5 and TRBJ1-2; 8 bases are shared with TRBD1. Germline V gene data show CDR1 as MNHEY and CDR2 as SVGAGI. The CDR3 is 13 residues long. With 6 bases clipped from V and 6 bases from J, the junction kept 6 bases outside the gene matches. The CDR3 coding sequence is TGTGCCAGCAGCGACAGGGGAAGAAATGGCTACACCTTC. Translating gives CASSDRGRNGYTF.

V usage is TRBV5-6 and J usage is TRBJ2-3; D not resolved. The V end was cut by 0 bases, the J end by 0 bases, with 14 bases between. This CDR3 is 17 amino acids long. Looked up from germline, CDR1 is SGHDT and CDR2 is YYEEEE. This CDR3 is CASSLGELRRSTDTQYF. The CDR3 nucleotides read TGTGCCAGCAGCTTGGGGGAACTCCGACGAAGCACAGATACGCAGTATTTT.

The CDR3 reads CSAVTGSSGNTIYF. The CDR3 bases are TGCAGCGCAGTAACAGGGTCGTCTGGAAACACCATATATTTT. The rearrangement links TRBV29-1 to TRBJ1-3; TRBD1 is a possible D gene (6 bases). The CDR3 runs to 14 residues. Germline CDR1 reads SQVTM; CDR2 reads ANQGSEA. V lost 7 bases to trimming and J lost 1 base, with 14 bases between them.

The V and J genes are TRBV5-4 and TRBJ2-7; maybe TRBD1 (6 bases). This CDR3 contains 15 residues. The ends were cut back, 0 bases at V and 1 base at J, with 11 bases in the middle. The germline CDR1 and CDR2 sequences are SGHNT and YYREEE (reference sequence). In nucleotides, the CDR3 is TGTGCCAGCAGCTTGGGCCACAGGGATTCCTACGAGCAGTACTTC. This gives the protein CASSLGHRDSYEQYF.

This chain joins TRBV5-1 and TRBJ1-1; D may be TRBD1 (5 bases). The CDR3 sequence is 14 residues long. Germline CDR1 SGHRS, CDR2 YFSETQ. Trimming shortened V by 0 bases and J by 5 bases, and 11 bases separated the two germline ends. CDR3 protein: CASSLVGDGTEAFF. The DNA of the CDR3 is TGCGCCAGCAGCTTGGTAGGGGATGGGACTGAAGCTTTCTTT.

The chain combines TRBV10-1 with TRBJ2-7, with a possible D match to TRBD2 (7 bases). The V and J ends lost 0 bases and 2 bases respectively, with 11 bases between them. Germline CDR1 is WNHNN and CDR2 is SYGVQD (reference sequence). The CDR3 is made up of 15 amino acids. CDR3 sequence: CASSESGGGPYEQYF. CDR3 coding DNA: TGCGCCAGCAGTGAGTCGGGAGGGGGTCCCTACGAGCAGTACTTC.

The CDR3 DNA reads TGTGCCAGCTCACCACAAGGACAACTGAACACTGAAGCTTTCTTT. Encoded protein: CASSPQGQLNTEAFF. The chain couples TRBV18 to TRBJ1-1; the D gene is possibly TRBD1 (5 bases). Per the germline V gene, CDR1 is KGHSH and CDR2 is LQKENI. Trimming removed 1 base from V and 0 bases from J, with 9 bases in between. The CDR3 contains 15 residues.

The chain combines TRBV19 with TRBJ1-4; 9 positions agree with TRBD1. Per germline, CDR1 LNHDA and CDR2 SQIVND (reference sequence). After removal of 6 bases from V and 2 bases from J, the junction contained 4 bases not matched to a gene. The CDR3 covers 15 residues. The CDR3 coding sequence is TGTGCCAGTAGGACAGGGGGGTCGACTAATGAAAAACTGTTTTTT. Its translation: CASRTGGSTNEKLFF.

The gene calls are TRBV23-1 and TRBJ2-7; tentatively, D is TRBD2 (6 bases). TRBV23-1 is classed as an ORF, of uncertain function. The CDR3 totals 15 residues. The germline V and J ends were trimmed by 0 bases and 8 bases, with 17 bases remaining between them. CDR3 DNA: TGCGCCAGCAGTCAATCCGTTCGGCCGGGCGGGAAGCAGTACTTC. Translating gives CASSQSVRPGGKQYF.

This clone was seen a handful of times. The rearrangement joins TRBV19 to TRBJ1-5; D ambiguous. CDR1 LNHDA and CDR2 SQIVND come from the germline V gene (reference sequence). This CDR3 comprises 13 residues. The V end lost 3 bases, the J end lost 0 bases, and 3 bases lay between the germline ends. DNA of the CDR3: TGTGCCAGTAGTATCAGTAGCAATCAGCCCCAGCATTTT. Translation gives CASSISSNQPQHF.

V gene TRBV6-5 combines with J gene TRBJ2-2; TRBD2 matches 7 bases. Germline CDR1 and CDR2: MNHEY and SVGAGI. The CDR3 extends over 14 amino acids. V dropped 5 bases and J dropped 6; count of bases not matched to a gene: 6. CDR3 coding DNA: TGTGCCAGCAGTCGCGGGACTATTCCCGGGGAGCTGTTTTTT. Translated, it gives CASSRGTIPGELFF.

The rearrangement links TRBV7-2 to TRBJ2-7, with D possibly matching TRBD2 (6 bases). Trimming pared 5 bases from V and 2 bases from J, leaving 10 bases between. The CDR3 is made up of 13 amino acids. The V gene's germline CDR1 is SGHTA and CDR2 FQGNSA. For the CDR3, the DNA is TGTGCCAGCAGCCTGGGACTTGCCTACGAGCAGTACTTC. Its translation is CASSLGLAYEQYF.

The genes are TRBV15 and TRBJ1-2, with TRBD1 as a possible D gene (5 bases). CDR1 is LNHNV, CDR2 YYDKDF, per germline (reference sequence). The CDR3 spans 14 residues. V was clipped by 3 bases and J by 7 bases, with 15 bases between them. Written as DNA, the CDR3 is TGTGCCACCAGCAGGATGGAGGGGCTGGGTGGCTACACCTTC. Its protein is CATSRMEGLGGYTF. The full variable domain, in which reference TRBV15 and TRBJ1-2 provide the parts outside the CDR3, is DAMVIQNPRYQVTQFGKPVTLSCSQTLNHNVMYWYQQKSSQAPKLLFHYYDKDFNNEADTPDNFQSRRPNTSFCFLDIRSPGLGDTAMYLCATSRMEGLGGYTFGSGTRLTVV.

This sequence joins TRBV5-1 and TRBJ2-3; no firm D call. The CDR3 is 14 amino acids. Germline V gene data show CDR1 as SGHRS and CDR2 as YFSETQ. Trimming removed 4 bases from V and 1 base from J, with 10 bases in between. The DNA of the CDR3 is TGCGCCAGCAGCGACCCATCGGGCACAGATACGCAGTATTTT. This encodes CASSDPSGTDTQYF.

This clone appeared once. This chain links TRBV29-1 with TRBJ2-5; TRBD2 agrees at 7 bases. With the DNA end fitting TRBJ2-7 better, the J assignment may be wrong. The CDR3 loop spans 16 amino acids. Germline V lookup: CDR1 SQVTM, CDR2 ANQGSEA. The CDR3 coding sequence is TGCAGCGTGGGGGGTAGCGGGCTTTTCAGCTCCTACGAGCAGTACTTC. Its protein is CSVGGSGLFSSYEQYF.

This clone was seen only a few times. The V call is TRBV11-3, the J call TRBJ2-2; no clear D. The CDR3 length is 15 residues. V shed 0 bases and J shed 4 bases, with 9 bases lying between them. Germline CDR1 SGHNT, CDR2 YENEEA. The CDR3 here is CASSLDRSVTGELFF. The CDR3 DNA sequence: TGTGCCAGCAGCTTAGATCGCAGTGTCACCGGGGAGCTGTTTTTT.

CDR3 bases: TGTGCCAGCAGCATACAGGGGGACTCCTACGAGCAGTACTTC. Translating gives CASSIQGDSYEQYF. The chain is built from TRBV9 and TRBJ2-7; 8 positions agree with TRBD1. From germline, CDR1 is SGDLS and CDR2 YYNGEE. The CDR3 has 14 residues. Losses at the gene ends were 4 bases for V and 0 bases for J; bases not matched to a gene: 3.

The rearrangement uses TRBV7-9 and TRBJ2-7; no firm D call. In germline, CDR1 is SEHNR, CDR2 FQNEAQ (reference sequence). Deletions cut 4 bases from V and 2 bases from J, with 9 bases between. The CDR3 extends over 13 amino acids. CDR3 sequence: CASSSGQTYEQYF. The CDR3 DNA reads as TGTGCCAGCAGCTCTGGGCAGACCTACGAGCAGTACTTC.

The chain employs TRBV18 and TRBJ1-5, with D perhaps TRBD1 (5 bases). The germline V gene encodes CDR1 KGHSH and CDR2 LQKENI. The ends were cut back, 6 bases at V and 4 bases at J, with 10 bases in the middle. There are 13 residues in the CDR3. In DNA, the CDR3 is TGTGCCAGCTCGCCAGACAGAAATCAGCCCCAGCATTTT. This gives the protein CASSPDRNQPQHF.

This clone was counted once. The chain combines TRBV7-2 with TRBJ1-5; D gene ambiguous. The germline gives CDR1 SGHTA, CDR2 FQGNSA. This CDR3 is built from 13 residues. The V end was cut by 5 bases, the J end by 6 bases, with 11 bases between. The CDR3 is CASSADPSQPQHF. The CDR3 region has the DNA TGTGCCAGCAGCGCTGACCCGAGTCAGCCCCAGCATTTT.

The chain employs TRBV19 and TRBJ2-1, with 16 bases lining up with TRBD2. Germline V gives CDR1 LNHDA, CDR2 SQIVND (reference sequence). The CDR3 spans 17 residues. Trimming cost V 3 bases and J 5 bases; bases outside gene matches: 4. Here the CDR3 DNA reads TGTGCCAGTAGTATCGGGACTAGCGGGAGGGGAAACAATGAGCAGTTCTTC. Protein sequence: CASSIGTSGRGNNEQFF.

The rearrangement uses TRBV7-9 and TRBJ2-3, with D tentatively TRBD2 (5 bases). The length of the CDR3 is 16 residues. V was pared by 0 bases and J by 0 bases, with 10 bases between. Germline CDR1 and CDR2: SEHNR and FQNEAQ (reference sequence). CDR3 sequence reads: CASSLASGYSTDTQYF. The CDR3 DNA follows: TGTGCCAGCAGCTTAGCCAGCGGATATAGCACAGATACGCAGTATTTT.

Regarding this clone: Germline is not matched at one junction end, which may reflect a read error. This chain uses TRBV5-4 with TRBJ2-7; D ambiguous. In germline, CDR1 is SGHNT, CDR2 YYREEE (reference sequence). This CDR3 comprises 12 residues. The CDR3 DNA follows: TGTGCCAGCAGCAAACCCTCCCACGAGCAGTACTTC. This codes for CASSKPSHEQYF.